There are a few counts of the clone carrying this TCR beta chain. The data were obtained in a study of identical twins. The CDR3 is 17 amino acids. Trimming left V 4 bases short and J 3 bases short, with 18 bases between. From germline, CDR1 is SGHAT and CDR2 FQDESV (reference sequence). One entry per CDR3 protein results from TCRdb running MiXCR on the 5' RACE reads. Of roughly 570,000 distinct CDR3 sequences listed, approximately 10% are singletons. These data also formed part of another study, on yellow fever vaccine responses in identical twins.

The sequenced material came from PBMCs. The TCR sequence derives from a woman aged 18 to 35 in good health. The chain couples TRBV11-1 to TRBJ2-2, with a possible D match to TRBD1 (5 bases). DNA of the CDR3: TGTGCCAGCAGCTCCGGCGCAGGGCCGGGTGACACCGGGGAGCTGTTTTTT. This translates into CASSSGAGPGDTGELFF. Full variable domain (remainder filled in from reference TRBV11-1 and TRBJ2-2): EAEVAQSPRYKITEKSQAVAFWCDPISGHATLYWYRQILGQGPELLVQFQDESVVDDSQLPKDRFSAERLKGVDSTLKIQPAELGDSAMYLCASSSGAGPGDTGELFFGEGSRLTVL.